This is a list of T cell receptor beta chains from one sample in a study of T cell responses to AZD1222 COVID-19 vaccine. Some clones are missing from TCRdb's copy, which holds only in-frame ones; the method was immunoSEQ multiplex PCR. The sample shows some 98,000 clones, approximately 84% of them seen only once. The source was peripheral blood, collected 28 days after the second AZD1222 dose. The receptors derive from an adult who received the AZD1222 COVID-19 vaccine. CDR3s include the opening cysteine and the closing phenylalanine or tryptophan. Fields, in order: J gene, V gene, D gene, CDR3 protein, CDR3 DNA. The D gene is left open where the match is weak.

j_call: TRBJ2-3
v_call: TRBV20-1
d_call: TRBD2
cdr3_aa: CSASLVAGADTQYF
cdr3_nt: TGCAGTGCTAGTCTTGTAGCGGGAGCAGATACGCAGTATTTT

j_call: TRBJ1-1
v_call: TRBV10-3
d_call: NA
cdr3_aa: CAISVRKEAFF
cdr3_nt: TGTGCCATCAGTGTCCGAAAGGAAGCTTTCTTT

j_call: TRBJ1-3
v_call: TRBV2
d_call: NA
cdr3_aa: CASSGWASGNTIYF
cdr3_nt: TGTGCCAGCAGTGGTTGGGCATCGGGAAACACCATATATTTT

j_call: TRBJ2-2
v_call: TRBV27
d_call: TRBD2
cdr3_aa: CASSLSGSGTGELFF
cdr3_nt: TGTGCCAGCAGTTTGAGCGGGAGCGGCACCGGGGAGCTGTTTTTT

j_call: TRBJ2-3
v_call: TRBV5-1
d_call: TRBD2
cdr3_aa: CASSFASGRSSTDTQYF
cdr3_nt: TGCGCCAGCAGCTTTGCTAGCGGGAGGAGCAGCACAGATACGCAGTATTTT

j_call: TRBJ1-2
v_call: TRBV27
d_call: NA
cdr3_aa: CASSSPTYGYTF
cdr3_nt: TGTGCCAGCAGTTCACCAACTTATGGCTACACCTTC

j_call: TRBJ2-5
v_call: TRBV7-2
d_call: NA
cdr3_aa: CASSWRRGETQYF
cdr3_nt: TGTGCCAGCAGCTGGAGGAGGGGAGAGACCCAGTACTTC

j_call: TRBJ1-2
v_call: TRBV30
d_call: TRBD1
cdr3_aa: CASIRQGARGYTF
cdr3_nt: TGTGCCTCGATCCGACAGGGGGCGAGAGGCTACACCTTC

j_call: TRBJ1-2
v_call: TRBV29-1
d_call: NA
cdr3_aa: CSVDGSNYGYTF
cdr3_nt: TGCAGCGTTGACGGCAGCAACTATGGCTACACCTTC

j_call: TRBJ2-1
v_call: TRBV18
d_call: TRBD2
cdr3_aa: CASSPPTSGGLSYNEQFF
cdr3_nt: TGTGCCAGCTCACCACCGACTAGCGGGGGCCTCTCCTACAATGAGCAGTTCTTC